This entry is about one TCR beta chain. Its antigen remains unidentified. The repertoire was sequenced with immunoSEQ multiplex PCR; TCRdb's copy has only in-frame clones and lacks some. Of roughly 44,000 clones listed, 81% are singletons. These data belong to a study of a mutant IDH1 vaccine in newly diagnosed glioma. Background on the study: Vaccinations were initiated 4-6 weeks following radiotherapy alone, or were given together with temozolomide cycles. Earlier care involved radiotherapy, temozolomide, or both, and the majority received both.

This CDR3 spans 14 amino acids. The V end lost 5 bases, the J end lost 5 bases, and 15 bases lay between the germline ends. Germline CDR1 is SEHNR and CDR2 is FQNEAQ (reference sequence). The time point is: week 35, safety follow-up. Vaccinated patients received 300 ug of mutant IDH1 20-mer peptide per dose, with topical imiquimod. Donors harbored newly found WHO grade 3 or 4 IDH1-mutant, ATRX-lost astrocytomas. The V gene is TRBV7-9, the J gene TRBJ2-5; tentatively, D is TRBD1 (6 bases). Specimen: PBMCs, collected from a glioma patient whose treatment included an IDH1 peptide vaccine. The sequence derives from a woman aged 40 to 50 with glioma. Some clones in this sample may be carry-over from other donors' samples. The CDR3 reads CASSHRQEEETQYF. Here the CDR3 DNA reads TGTGCCAGCAGCCACCGACAGGAGGAGGAGACCCAGTACTTC. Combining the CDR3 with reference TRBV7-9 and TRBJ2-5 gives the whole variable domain DTGVSQNPRHKITKRGQNVTFRCDPISEHNRLYWYRQTLGQGPEFLTYFQNEAQLEKSRLLSDRFSAERPKGSFSTLEIQRTEQGDSAMYLCASSHRQEEETQYFGPGTRLLVL.